Reported below is one T cell receptor (beta chain). Its antigen is unidentified. The data originate from a study of OX40 agonist ivuxolimab in advanced cancers. Background on the study: Ivuxolimab doses were 0.01, 0.1, 0.3, 1.5, 3 or 10 mg/kg every 2 weeks. Subjects had a mean age of roughly 60 years, with a range of roughly 20 to 79; just over 80% were male. Three patients showed partial responses: one hepatocellular carcinoma and two cutaneous melanoma cases. Study conclusions and caveats: Among the nonresponders, some also had low normalized T-cell clonal expansion.

Here immunoSEQ multiplex PCR was the method, and the copy in TCRdb shows in-frame clones only, minus some. This table has approximately 31,000 clones, around 90% appearing once. This clonotype was sampled from an adult with an advanced solid tumor such as melanoma, head and neck, liver or kidney cancer. The starting material was CD4+ or CD8+ T cells sorted from blood, obtained in a trial of the OX40 agonist ivuxolimab.

CDR3 in amino acids: CASSARQGNGYTF. CDR3 DNA sequence: TGTGCCAGCAGTGCTAGACAGGGTAACGGCTACACCTTC. The rearrangement links TRBV2 to TRBJ1-2; the match to TRBD1 covers 7 bases. V shed 4 bases and J 8 bases; nucleotides not matched to a gene: 7. The CDR3 sequence is 13 residues long. Per germline, CDR1 SNHLY and CDR2 FYNNEI.